The T cell receptor (beta chain) described here comes from a study of beta chain features in type 1 diabetes. About the study: Investigators examined around 98 million sorted cells across all samples. Overall study findings and caveats: VDJ junctions in type 1 diabetes patients carried more deletions and fewer insertions. In patients and controls equally, PCR might favor templates that are shorter. When Type 1 diabetes patients were examined, their TCRB CDR3s proved moderately but significantly shorter in all four CD4+ subsets.

Germline V CDR1 and CDR2: WNHNN, SYGVQD (reference sequence). This CDR3 region has 12 residues. This clone was recorded a few times. Its specificity is not known. One end of the junction does not line up with germline, which may come from a read error. The collection from each donor was one heparinised blood draw averaging roughly 100 mL. Expressed TCRB transcripts were sequenced after all isolated RNA was converted to cDNA. Clones were read by immunoSEQ multiplex PCR, and TCRdb kept only the in-frame ones, dropping some. The data show some 370,000 clones, around 10% seen once. This chain joins TRBV10-1 and TRBJ1-2; D is possibly TRBD1 (5 bases). The sample consisted of central memory CD4+ T cells from blood. This sequence originates from a man aged 30 to 45 with type 1 diabetes. The CDR3 coding sequence is TGCGCCAGCAGCCACGTCGGGACGTCTATATACTTC. Translation: CASSHVGTSIYF.